The T cell receptor beta chain under discussion was sequenced for a study of cytomegalovirus exposure and HLA in healthy donors. From germline, CDR1 is SGHDT and CDR2 YYEEEE. The germline V and J ends were trimmed by 2 bases and 1 base, with 12 bases remaining between them. The CDR3 has 15 amino acids. Sequencing used immunoSEQ multiplex PCR; TCRdb keeps in-frame clones, though not all of them. The sample yields about 350,000 clones, roughly 90% seen once. Sequencing was done on a sample of PBMCs. This TCR was sampled from a woman in her 30s in good health and CMV-seropositive. The chain links TRBV5-6 to TRBJ1-1, with D possibly being TRBD1 (6 bases). The CDR3: CASSFWDTKNTEAFF. The CDR3, as DNA: TGTGCCAGCAGCTTTTGGGACACCAAGAACACTGAAGCTTTCTTT.